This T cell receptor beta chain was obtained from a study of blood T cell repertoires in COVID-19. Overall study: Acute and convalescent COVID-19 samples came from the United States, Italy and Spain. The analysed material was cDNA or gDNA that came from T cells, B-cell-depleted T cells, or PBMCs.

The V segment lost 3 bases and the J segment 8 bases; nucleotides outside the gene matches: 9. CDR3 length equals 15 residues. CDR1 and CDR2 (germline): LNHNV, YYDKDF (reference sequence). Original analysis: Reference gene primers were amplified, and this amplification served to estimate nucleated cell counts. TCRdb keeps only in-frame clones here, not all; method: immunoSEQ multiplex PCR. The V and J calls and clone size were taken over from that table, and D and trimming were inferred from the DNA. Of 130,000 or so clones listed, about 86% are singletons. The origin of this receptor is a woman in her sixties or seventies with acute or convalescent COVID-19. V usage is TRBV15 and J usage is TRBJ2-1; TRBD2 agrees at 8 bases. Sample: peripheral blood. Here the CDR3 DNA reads TGTGCCACCAGCAGCCCCGCCAGGACTAGCCATGAGCAGTTCTTC. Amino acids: CATSSPARTSHEQFF.